This T cell receptor (beta chain) is from a study of regulatory T cells in long-lasting Graves disease. Whole-study findings and limits: A greater number of public clonotypes (approximately 2,500) was shared by persistent patients than by new patients (roughly 930).

Time point: newly diagnosed GD, antithyroid drugs for less than 3 months. PBMC RNA was the source of the TCR library. Library construction for TCR beta used iRepertoire HTBI primers and Arm-PCR of CDR3 regions. TCRdb reprocessed the multiplex PCR reads via MiXCR and lists one record per CDR3 protein. The top ten clones hold 15% to 20% of a sample with hundreds of thousands of distinct CDR3 sequences, under 20% of them seen once. This clonotype was detected a few times. Its specificity is not known. The CDR3 runs to 16 residues. Germline V gene sequence: CDR1 MNHNS, CDR2 SASEGT. V dropped 6 bases and J dropped 0 bases, with 12 bases sitting between them. The data also belong to a second study, concerning T cells in Graves' hyperthyroidism and ophthalmopathy.

This TCR was recovered from a woman aged 30 to 39 with Graves disease. The specimen comprised peripheral blood mononuclear cells (PBMCs), sampled at new diagnosis, from a patient treated with antithyroid drugs. The chain recombines TRBV6-1 with TRBJ2-6; TRBD2 is a possible D gene (6 bases). The chain's CDR3 is CASSTTGSSGANVLTF. CDR3 coding DNA: TGTGCCAGCAGCACAACCGGGAGCTCTGGGGCCAACGTCCTGACTTTC.